This TCR beta chain was profiled in a study of glioma-infiltrating T cells after dendritic cell vaccination. Amplification used 60 V beta primers and 13 J beta primers. Libraries were prepared by immunoSEQ multiplex PCR; TCRdb keeps only in-frame clonotypes and omits some of them. The sample holds about 21,000 clones, 60% to 85% seen once. The CDR3 has 12 amino acids. V lost 10 bases to trimming and J lost 5 bases, with 11 bases between them. Germline V gene lookup returns CDR1 SNHLY and CDR2 FYNNEI. The sample holds one count of this clone. The sample here was blood, taken before dendritic cell vaccination. The chain couples TRBV2 to TRBJ1-4, with unresolved D. The clonotype was recovered from a human donor with glioblastoma. The chain's CDR3 is CATRRGNEKLFF. CDR3 DNA sequence: TGTGCCACCCGACGGGGAAATGAAAAACTGTTTTTT.